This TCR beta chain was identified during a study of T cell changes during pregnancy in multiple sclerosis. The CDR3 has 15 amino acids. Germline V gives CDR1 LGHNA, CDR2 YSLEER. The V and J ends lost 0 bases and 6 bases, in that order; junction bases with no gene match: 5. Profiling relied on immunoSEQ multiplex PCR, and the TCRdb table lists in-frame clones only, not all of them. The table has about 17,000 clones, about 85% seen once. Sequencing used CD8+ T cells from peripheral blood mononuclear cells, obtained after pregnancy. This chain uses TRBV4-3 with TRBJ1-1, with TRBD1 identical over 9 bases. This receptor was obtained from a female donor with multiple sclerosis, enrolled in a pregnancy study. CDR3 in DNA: TGCGCCAGCAGCCAAGATTGGACAGGGGAACCTGAAGCTTTCTTT. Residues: CASSQDWTGEPEAFF.